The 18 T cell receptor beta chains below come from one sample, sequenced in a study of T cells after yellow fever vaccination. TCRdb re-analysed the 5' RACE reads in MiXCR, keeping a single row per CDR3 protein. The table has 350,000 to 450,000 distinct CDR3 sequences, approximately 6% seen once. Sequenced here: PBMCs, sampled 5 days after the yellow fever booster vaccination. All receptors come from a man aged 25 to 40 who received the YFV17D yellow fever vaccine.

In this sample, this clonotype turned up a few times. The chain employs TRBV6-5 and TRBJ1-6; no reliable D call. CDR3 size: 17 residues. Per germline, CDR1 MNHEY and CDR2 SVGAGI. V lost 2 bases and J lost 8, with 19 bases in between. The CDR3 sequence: CASSYSWRASQDSPLHF. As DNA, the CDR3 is TGTGCCAGCAGTTACAGTTGGAGGGCGTCCCAAGATTCACCCCTCCACTTT.

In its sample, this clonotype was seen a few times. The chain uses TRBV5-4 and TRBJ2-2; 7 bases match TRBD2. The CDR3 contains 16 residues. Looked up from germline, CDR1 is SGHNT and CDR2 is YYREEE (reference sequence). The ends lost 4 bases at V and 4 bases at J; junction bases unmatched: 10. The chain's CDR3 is CASSPAGRARTGELFF. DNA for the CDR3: TGTGCCAGCAGCCCGGCAGGGAGGGCCCGCACCGGGGAGCTGTTTTTT.

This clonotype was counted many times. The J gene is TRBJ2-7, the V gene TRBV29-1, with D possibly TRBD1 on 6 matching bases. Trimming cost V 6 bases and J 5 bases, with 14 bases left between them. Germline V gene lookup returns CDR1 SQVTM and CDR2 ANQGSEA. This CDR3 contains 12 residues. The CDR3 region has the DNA TGCAGCGTACACCTACAGGGTAACGAGCAGTACTTC. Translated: CSVHLQGNEQYF.

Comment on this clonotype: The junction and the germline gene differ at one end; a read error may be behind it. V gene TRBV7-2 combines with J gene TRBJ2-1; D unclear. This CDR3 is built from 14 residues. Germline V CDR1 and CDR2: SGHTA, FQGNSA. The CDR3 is CASSLDRSSNEQFF. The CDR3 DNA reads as TGTGCCAGCAGCTTAGACCGATCCTCCAATGAGCAGTTCTTC.

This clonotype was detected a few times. This CDR3 reads CASSAATGVYEQYF. DNA for the CDR3: TGTGCCAGCAGTGCCGCGACGGGGGTCTACGAGCAGTACTTC. This chain uses TRBV25-1 with TRBJ2-7; a possible D gene is TRBD2 (6 bases). Deletions cut 4 bases from V and 3 bases from J, with 13 bases between. This CDR3 region has 14 residues. Germline V gives CDR1 MGHDK, CDR2 SYGVNS.

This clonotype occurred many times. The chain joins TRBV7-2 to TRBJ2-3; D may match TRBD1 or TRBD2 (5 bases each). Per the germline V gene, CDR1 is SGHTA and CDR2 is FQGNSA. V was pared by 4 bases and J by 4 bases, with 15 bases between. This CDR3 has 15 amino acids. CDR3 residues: CASSSETRGADTQYF. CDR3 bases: TGTGCCAGCAGCTCCGAGACCCGAGGGGCAGATACGCAGTATTTT.

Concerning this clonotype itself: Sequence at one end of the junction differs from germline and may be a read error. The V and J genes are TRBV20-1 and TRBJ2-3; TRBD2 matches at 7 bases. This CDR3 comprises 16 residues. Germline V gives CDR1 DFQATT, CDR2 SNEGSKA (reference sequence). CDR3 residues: CCAPGPRLAGGDTQYF. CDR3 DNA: TGCTGTGCCCCAGGCCCCCGACTAGCTGGGGGAGATACGCAGTATTTT.

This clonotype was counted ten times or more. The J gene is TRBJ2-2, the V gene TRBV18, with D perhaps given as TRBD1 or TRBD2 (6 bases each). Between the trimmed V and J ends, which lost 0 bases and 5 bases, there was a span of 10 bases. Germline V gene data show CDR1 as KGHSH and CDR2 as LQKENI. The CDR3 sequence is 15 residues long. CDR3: CASSPPRGETGELFF. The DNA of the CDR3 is TGTGCCAGCTCACCACCGAGGGGGGAGACCGGGGAGCTGTTTTTT.

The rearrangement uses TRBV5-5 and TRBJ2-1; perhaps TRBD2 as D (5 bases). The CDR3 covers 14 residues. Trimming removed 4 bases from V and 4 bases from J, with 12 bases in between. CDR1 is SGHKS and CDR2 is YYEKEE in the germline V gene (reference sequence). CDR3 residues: CASSPRDRYNEQFF. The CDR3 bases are TGTGCCAGCAGCCCCCGGGATAGATACAATGAGCAGTTCTTC.

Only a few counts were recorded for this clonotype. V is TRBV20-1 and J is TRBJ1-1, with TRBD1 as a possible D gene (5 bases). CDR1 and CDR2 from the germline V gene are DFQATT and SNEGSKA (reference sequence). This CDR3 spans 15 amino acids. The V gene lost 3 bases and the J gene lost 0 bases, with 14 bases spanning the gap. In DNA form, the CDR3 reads TGCAGTGCTAGTGAAGGTGGGGGGATGAACACTGAAGCTTTCTTT. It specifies CSASEGGGMNTEAFF.

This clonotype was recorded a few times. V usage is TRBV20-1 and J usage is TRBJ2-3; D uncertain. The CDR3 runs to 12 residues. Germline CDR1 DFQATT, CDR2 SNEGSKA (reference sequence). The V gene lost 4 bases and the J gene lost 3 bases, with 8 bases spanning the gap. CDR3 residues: CSATPGTDTQYF. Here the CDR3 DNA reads TGCAGTGCTACCCCTGGGACAGATACGCAGTATTTT.

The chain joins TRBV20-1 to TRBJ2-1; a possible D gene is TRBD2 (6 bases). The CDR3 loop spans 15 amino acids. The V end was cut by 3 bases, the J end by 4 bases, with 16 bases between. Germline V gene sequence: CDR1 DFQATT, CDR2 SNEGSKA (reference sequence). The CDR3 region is CSASTVGSPYNEQFF. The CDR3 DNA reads TGCAGTGCTAGCACCGTCGGGAGTCCATACAATGAGCAGTTCTTC.

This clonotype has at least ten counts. CDR3 region: CASSTTSGSVVGEQYF. DNA for the CDR3: TGTGCCAGCAGCACCACTAGCGGGAGTGTTGTCGGCGAGCAGTACTTC. The rearrangement links TRBV7-2 to TRBJ2-7, with TRBD2 matching over 11 bases. Germline-derived CDR1 and CDR2 are SGHTA and FQGNSA. The CDR3 covers 16 residues. V lost 5 bases to trimming and J lost 6 bases; unmatched junction nucleotides: 12.

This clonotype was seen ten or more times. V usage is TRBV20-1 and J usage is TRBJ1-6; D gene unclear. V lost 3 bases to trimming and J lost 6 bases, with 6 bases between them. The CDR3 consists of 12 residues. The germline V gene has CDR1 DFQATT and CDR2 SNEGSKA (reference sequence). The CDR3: CSARDGNSPLHF. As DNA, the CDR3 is TGCAGTGCTAGGGACGGTAATTCACCCCTCCACTTT.

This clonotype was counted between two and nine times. CDR3 amino acids: CASSLVPGDHEQYF. In nucleotides, the CDR3 is TGTGCCAGCAGCTTAGTGCCAGGGGACCACGAGCAGTACTTC. The rearrangement uses TRBV7-2 and TRBJ2-7, with a tentative D call TRBD1 (6 bases). This CDR3 has 14 residues. Trimming took 1 base from V and 5 from J, leaving 12 bases between them. CDR1 is SGHTA, CDR2 FQGNSA, per germline.

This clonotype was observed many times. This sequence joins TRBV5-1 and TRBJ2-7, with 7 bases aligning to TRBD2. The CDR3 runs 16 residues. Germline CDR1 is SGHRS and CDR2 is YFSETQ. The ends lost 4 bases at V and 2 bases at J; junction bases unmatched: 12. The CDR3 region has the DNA TGCGCCAGCAGCCCCCGGCGAGCGGGAATAACCTACGAGCAGTACTTC. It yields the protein CASSPRRAGITYEQYF.

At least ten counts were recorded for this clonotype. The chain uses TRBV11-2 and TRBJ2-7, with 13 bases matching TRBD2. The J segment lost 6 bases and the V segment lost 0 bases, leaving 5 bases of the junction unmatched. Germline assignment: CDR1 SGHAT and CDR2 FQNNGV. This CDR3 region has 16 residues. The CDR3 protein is CASSLDRTSGRSEQYF. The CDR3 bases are TGTGCCAGCAGCTTAGATCGGACTAGCGGGAGAAGCGAGCAGTACTTC.

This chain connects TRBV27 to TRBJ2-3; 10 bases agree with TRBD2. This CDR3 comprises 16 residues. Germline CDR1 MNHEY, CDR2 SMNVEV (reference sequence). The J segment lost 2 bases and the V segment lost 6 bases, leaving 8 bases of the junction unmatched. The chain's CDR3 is CASSKLAGGLTDTQYF. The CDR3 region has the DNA TGTGCCAGCAGCAAGTTAGCGGGAGGCCTCACAGATACGCAGTATTTT.